This TCR beta chain was captured in a study of control samples from healthy donors and cancer patients. TCRdb's table, derived via immunoSEQ multiplex PCR, lists solely in-frame clones and lacks some. The table shows approximately 50,000 clones, with 70% to 90% occurring only once. Germline V CDR1 and CDR2: GTSNPN, SVGIG (reference sequence). CDR3 length: 13 amino acids. V lost 0 bases, J lost 4 bases, and 7 bases lay in between. This receptor was taken from a woman aged 60-70 years with lung cancer. The chain carries TRBV30 and TRBJ2-1; D uncertain. Sample: PBMCs. As DNA, the CDR3 is TGTGCCTGGAGTGTAAGTCTATACAATGAGCAGTTCTTC. Translating it yields CAWSVSLYNEQFF.